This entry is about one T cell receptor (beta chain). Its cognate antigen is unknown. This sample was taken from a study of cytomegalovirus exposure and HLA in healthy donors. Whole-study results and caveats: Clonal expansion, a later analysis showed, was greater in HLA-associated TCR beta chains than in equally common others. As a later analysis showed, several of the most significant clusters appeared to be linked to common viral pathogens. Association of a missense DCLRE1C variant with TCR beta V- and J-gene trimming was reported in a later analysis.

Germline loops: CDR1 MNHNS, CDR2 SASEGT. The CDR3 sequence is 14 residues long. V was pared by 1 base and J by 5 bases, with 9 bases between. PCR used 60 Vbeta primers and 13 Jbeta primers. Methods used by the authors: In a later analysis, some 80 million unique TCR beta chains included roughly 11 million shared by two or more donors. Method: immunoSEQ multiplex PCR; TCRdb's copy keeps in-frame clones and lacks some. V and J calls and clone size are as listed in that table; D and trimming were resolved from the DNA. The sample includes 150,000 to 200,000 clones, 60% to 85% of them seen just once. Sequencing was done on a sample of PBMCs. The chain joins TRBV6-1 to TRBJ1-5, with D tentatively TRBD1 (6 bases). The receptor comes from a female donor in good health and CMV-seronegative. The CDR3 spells CASSEGGGYQPQHF. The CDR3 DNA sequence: TGTGCCAGCAGTGAAGGGGGGGGCTATCAGCCCCAGCATTTT.